This T cell receptor beta chain stems from a study of blood T cell repertoires in COVID-19. Across the whole study: Some COVID-19 samples were acute and others convalescent; all came from the United States, Italy and Spain. Sources were T cells, B-cell-depleted T cells, or PBMCs; the material itself was cDNA or gDNA.

The CDR3 length is 16 residues. Germline V lookup: CDR1 SGHRS, CDR2 YFSETQ. J was trimmed by 5 bases and V by 2 bases; bases with no gene match: 10. Methods used by the authors: Researchers report that nucleated cell counts were estimated from reference gene primer amplification. Data came from immunoSEQ multiplex PCR; TCRdb stores just in-frame clones and leaves some out. That table furnishes V, J and clone size, whereas the DNA furnished D and trimming. The table shows about 180,000 clones, with approximately 90% occurring only once. The receptor was derived from a woman aged 25-40 years with acute or convalescent COVID-19. Sequencing was carried out using peripheral blood. This chain links TRBV5-1 with TRBJ2-3; 8 bases are shared with TRBD2. The CDR3 DNA is TGCGCCAGCAGCTTAAGTCCGGGCGGGAGGAGAGATACGCAGTATTTT. It specifies CASSLSPGGRRDTQYF.